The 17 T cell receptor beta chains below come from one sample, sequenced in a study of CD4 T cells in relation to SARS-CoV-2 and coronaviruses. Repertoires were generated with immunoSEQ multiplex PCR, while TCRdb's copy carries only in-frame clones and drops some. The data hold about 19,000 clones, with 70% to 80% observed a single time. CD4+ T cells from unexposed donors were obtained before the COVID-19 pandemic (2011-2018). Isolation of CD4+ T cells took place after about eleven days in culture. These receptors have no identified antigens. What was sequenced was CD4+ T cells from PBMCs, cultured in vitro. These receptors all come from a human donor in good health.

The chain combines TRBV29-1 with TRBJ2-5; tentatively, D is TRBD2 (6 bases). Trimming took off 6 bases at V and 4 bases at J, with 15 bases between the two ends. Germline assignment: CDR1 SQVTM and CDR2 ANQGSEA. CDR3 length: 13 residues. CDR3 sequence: CSVGGAGRETQYF. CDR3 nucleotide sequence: TGCAGCGTCGGGGGTGCGGGGAGAGAGACCCAGTACTTC.

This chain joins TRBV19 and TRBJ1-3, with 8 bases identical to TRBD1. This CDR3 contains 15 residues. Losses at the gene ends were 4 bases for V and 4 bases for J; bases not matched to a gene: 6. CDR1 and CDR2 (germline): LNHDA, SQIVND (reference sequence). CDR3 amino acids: CASSSPGGAGNTIYF. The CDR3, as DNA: TGTGCCAGTAGTAGCCCAGGGGGCGCCGGAAACACCATATATTTT.

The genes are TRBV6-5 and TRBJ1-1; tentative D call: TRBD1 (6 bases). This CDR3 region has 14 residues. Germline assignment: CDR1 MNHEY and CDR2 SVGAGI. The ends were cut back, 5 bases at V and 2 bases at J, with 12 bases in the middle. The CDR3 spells CASSRGTPNTEAFF. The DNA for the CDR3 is TGTGCCAGCAGTAGGGGGACACCTAACACTGAAGCTTTCTTT.

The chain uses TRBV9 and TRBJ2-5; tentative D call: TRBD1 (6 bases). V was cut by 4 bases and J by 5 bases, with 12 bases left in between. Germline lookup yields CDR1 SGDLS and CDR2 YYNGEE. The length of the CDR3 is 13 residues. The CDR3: CASSLGGWETQYF. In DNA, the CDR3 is TGTGCCAGCAGCCTAGGGGGTTGGGAGACCCAGTACTTC.

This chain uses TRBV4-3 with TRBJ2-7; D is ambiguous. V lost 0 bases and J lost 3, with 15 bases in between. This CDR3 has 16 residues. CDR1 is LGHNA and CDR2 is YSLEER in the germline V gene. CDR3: CASSQDEPGPNYEQYF. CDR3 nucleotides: TGCGCCAGCAGCCAAGATGAACCGGGCCCTAACTACGAGCAGTACTTC.

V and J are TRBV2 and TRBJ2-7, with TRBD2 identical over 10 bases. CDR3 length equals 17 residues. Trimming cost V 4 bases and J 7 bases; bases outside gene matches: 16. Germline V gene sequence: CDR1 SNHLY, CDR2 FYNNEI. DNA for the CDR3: TGTGCCAGCAGTGTCTACACCGGAGTAGCGGGAGGCCTAGAGCAGTACTTC. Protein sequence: CASSVYTGVAGGLEQYF. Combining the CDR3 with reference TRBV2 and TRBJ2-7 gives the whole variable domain EPEVTQTPSHQVTQMGQEVILRCVPISNHLYFYWYRQILGQKVEFLVSFYNNEISEKSEIFDDQFSVERPDGSNFTLKIRSTKLEDSAMYFCASSVYTGVAGGLEQYFGPGTRLTVT.

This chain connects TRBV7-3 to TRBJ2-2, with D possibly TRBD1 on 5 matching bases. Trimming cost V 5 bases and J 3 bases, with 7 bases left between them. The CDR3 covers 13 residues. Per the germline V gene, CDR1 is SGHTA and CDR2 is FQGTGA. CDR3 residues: CASSLRDTGELFF. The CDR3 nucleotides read TGTGCCAGCAGCCTCAGGGACACCGGGGAGCTGTTTTTT.

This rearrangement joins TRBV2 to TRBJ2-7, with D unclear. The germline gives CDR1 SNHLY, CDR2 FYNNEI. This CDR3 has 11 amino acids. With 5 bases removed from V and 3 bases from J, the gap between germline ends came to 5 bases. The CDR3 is CASSSDYEQYF. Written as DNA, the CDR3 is TGTGCCAGCAGTTCTGACTACGAGCAGTACTTC. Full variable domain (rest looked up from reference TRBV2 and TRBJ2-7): EPEVTQTPSHQVTQMGQEVILRCVPISNHLYFYWYRQILGQKVEFLVSFYNNEISEKSEIFDDQFSVERPDGSNFTLKIRSTKLEDSAMYFCASSSDYEQYFGPGTRLTVT.

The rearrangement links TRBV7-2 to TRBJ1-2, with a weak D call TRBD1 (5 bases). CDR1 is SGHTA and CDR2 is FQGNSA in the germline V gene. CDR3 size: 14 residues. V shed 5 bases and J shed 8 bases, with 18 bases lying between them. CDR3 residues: CASSPTEGLRGYTF. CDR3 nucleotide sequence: TGTGCCAGCAGCCCGACTGAGGGGTTACGAGGCTACACCTTC.

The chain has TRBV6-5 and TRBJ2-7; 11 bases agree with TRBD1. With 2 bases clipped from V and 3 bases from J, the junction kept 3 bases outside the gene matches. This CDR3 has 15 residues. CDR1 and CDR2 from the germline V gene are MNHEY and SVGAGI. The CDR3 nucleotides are TGTGCCAGCAGTTACGCCGGGACAGGGGGCTACGAGCAGTACTTC. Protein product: CASSYAGTGGYEQYF.

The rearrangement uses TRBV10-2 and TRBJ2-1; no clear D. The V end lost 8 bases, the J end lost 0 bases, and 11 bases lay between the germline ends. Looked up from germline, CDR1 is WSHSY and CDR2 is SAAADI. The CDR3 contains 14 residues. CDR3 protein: CASPSLPSYNEQFF. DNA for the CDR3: TGCGCCAGCCCCTCCCTTCCCTCCTACAATGAGCAGTTCTTC.

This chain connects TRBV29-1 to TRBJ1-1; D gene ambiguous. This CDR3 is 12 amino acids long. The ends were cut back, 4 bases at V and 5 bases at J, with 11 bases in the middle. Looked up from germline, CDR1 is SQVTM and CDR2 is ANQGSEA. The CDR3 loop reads CSVGVTGTEAFF. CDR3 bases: TGCAGCGTTGGGGTTACGGGTACTGAAGCTTTCTTT.

The CDR3, as DNA: TGTGCCAGCAGCTTAGCGTCCCACACTGAAGCTTTCTTT. It specifies CASSLASHTEAFF. This chain joins TRBV11-2 and TRBJ1-1; no clear D. V gave up 1 base and J gave up 3 bases, with 6 bases separating them. This CDR3 spans 13 amino acids. Germline V gene data show CDR1 as SGHAT and CDR2 as FQNNGV.

The CDR3 here is CASSLERTGVRQTTGELFF. The CDR3 bases are TGTGCCAGCAGCTTAGAGCGGACAGGGGTTCGTCAGACCACCGGGGAGCTGTTTTTT. This rearrangement joins TRBV7-9 to TRBJ2-2, with 9 nucleotides matching TRBD1. From germline, CDR1 is SEHNR and CDR2 FQNEAQ (reference sequence). The CDR3 covers 19 residues. V trimming: 1 base; J trimming: 4 bases; junction bases outside the gene matches: 13.

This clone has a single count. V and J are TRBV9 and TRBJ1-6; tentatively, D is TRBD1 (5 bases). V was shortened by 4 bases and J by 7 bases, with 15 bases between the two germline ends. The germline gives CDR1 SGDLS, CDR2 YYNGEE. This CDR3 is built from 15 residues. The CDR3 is CASSPRPGGNSPLHF. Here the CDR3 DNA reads TGTGCCAGCAGCCCCCGGCCGGGGGGGAATTCACCCCTCCACTTT.

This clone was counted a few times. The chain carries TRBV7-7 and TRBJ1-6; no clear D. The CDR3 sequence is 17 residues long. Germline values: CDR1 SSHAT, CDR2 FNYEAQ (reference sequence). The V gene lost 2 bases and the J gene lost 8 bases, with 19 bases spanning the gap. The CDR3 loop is CASSLPLARACHSPLHF. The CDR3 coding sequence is TGTGCCAGCAGCTTACCACTGGCGCGGGCATGCCATTCACCCCTCCACTTT.

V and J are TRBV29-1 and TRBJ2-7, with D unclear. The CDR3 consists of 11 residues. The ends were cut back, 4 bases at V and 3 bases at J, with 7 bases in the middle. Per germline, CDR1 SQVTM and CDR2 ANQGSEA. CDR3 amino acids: CSVGVVYEQYF. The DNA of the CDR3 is TGCAGCGTTGGGGTAGTCTACGAGCAGTACTTC.